These 17 T cell receptor beta chains came from one sample sequenced in a study of neurological immune-mediated disorders. Using its own MiXCR run on the 5' RACE reads, TCRdb lists one record per CDR3 protein. The sample consists of approximately 60,000 distinct CDR3 sequences, under 5% of them appearing once. The specimen was PBMCs. The source of these receptors is a man in his fifties or sixties with multiple sclerosis.

This clonotype came up many times. This chain connects TRBV7-9 to TRBJ2-1; no firm D call. The CDR3 runs 14 residues. The V end was cut by 0 bases, the J end by 9 bases, with 12 bases between. Germline assignment: CDR1 SEHNR and CDR2 FQNEAQ (reference sequence). CDR3: CASSLAMGPAEQFF. CDR3 bases: TGTGCCAGCAGCTTAGCAATGGGTCCGGCTGAGCAGTTCTTC.

This clonotype was seen only a few times. The rearrangement links TRBV6-1 to TRBJ1-5, with D possibly matching TRBD1 (6 bases). The CDR3 sequence is 15 residues long. The germline V gene has CDR1 MNHNS and CDR2 SASEGT. V was trimmed by 8 bases and J by 3 bases, leaving 17 bases between them. CDR3 coding DNA: TGTGCCAGCGGGACGGGGGCCTACTACAATCAGCCCCAGCATTTT. Its translation: CASGTGAYYNQPQHF.

This clonotype came up many times. The chain uses TRBV7-8 and TRBJ1-2; 7 nucleotides match TRBD1. The V gene end was trimmed by 5 bases and the J gene end by 6 bases; junction bases not matched to a gene: 9. Germline V gives CDR1 SGHVS, CDR2 FQNEAQ. The CDR3 totals 14 residues. The CDR3 sequence: CASSHTGAGDGYTF. CDR3 nucleotides: TGTGCCAGCAGCCACACAGGGGCCGGGGATGGCTACACCTTC.

This clonotype has a count of ten or more. The gene calls are TRBV7-2 and TRBJ1-1; D gene uncertain. V lost 3 bases, J lost 4 bases, and 9 bases lay in between. The CDR3 has 13 amino acids. Germline loops: CDR1 SGHTA, CDR2 FQGNSA. Here the CDR3 DNA reads TGTGCCAGCAGCTTCAGACGGAGCACTGAAGCTTTCTTT. Amino acids: CASSFRRSTEAFF.

With regard to this clonotype: A much larger clonotype is one base distant, so this may be a read error. In nucleotides, the CDR3 is TGTGCCAGCAGCCAAACACAGGGGTACCAAGAGACCCAGTACTTC. Translation: CASSQTQGYQETQYF. This chain links TRBV4-2 with TRBJ2-5; 7 bases align to TRBD1. Germline trimming cut 2 bases from V and 0 bases from J; bases unmatched to any gene: 3. This CDR3 is built from 15 residues. CDR1 and CDR2 (germline): LGHNA, YNFKEQ.

This clonotype was counted at least ten times. The rearrangement links TRBV10-3 to TRBJ1-2, with 9 bases matching TRBD1. The CDR3 consists of 14 residues. The J segment lost 3 bases and the V segment lost 6 bases, leaving 5 bases of the junction unmatched. Looked up from germline, CDR1 is ENHRY and CDR2 is SYGVKD. CDR3 in DNA: TGTGCCATCAGCCGACAGGGGGGCGACTATGGCTACACCTTC. Amino acid sequence: CAISRQGGDYGYTF.

This clonotype turned up a few times. The chain carries TRBV20-1 and TRBJ1-1, with 9 bases that match TRBD1. The CDR3 consists of 17 residues. Trimming at V came to 0 bases and at J to 5 bases, leaving 13 bases not matched to a gene. Germline V gives CDR1 DFQATT, CDR2 SNEGSKA (reference sequence). CDR3 DNA sequence: TGCAGTGCTAGAGAGATACGGACAGGGGACGGTAAAACTGAAGCTTTCTTT. It yields the protein CSAREIRTGDGKTEAFF.

This clonotype was seen ten or more times. The chain employs TRBV6-1 and TRBJ1-6, with D perhaps TRBD1 (5 bases). The germline gives CDR1 MNHNS, CDR2 SASEGT. There are 16 residues in the CDR3. V lost 5 bases and J lost 15, with 26 bases in between. CDR3 nucleotides: TGTGCCAGCAGTTTCCGCTTACGGGGCACGGATCATGGCCTCCACTTT. This encodes CASSFRLRGTDHGLHF.

The table lists this clonotype with a few counts. This sequence joins TRBV12-3 or TRBV12-4 and TRBJ2-5; D possibly uses TRBD1 or TRBD2 (6 bases each). The CDR3 totals 14 residues. The V gene lost 5 bases and the J gene lost 5 bases, with 15 bases spanning the gap. The CDR3 spells CASSGGPGWETQYF. DNA of the CDR3: TGTGCCAGCAGTGGGGGGCCCGGCTGGGAGACCCAGTACTTC.

This clonotype has ten or more counts. The chain couples TRBV12-3 or TRBV12-4 to TRBJ2-7; D is ambiguous. The CDR3 sequence is 13 residues long. Trimming removed 6 bases from V and 2 bases from J, with 11 bases in between. In DNA form, the CDR3 reads TGTGCCAGCAGAACGGACCGCGCCTACGAGCAGTACTTC. Its protein is CASRTDRAYEQYF.

In its sample, this clonotype was seen many times. V usage is TRBV3-1 and J usage is TRBJ1-2; D gene uncertain. Germline V gene lookup returns CDR1 LGHDT and CDR2 YNNKEL (reference sequence). The CDR3 is 14 amino acids. V lost 1 base and J lost 7, with 13 bases in between. DNA for the CDR3: TGTGCCAGCAGCCAAGGTTTAAGGTCCCTTGGCTACACCTTC. It codes for CASSQGLRSLGYTF.

This clonotype showed up many times. This chain uses TRBV20-1 with TRBJ2-5; possible D gene TRBD2, 6 bases. V was trimmed by 5 bases and J by 2 bases, leaving 21 bases between them. The CDR3 has 16 residues. Germline values: CDR1 DFQATT, CDR2 SNEGSKA (reference sequence). This CDR3 reads CSAQNLRDSQQETQYF. CDR3 nucleotides: TGCAGTGCTCAGAACCTGCGGGACTCACAACAAGAGACCCAGTACTTC.

Ten or more counts support this clonotype. The chain joins TRBV6-1 to TRBJ1-4; D call uncertain. The CDR3 runs 13 residues. Germline CDR1 and CDR2: MNHNS and SASEGT. V lost 8 bases and J lost 8, with 15 bases in between. CDR3 region: CASESGMGEKLFF. CDR3 sequence (DNA): TGTGCCAGCGAGTCGGGTATGGGGGAAAAACTGTTTTTT.

This clonotype has only a few counts. The chain links TRBV7-9 to TRBJ2-2; 7 positions match TRBD2. Germline V gene data show CDR1 as SEHNR and CDR2 as FQNEAQ (reference sequence). V dropped 11 bases and J dropped 4; count of bases not matched to a gene: 10. This CDR3 spans 14 amino acids. CDR3 in amino acids: CAGRGSDGTGELFF. The DNA of the CDR3 is TGTGCCGGGCGGGGGTCAGACGGCACCGGGGAGCTGTTTTTT. The full variable domain, in which reference TRBV7-9 and TRBJ2-2 provide the parts outside the CDR3, is DTGVSQNPRHKITKRGQNVTFRCDPISEHNRLYWYRQTLGQGPEFLTYFQNEAQLEKSRLLSDRFSAERPKGSFSTLEIQRTEQGDSAMYLCAGRGSDGTGELFFGEGSRLTVL.

This clonotype was picked up a small number of times. The chain links TRBV7-2 to TRBJ2-1, with TRBD1 matching 8 bases. V lost 1 base, J lost 8 bases, and 4 bases stayed unmatched. There are 14 residues in the CDR3. Germline assignment: CDR1 SGHTA and CDR2 FQGNSA. The CDR3 sequence: CASSLVGDRHEQFF. CDR3 coding DNA: TGTGCCAGCAGCTTAGTAGGGGACAGGCATGAGCAGTTCTTC.

In this sample, this clonotype turned up many times. This rearrangement joins TRBV4-1 to TRBJ2-7; 9 nucleotides align to TRBD1. V was pared by 6 bases and J by 7 bases, with 13 bases of the junction left unmatched. Germline V lookup: CDR1 MGHRA, CDR2 YSYEKL. CDR3 size: 15 residues. The CDR3 DNA reads TGCGCCAGCAGACGCGACGGGACAGGGTATGGGGAGCAGTACTTC. This gives the protein CASRRDGTGYGEQYF.

This clonotype was recorded at least ten times. The chain employs TRBV20-1 and TRBJ2-5, with D perhaps TRBD2 (6 bases). This CDR3 is 13 amino acids long. Between the trimmed V and J ends, which lost 5 bases and 4 bases, there was a span of 14 bases. CDR1 DFQATT and CDR2 SNEGSKA come from the germline V gene (reference sequence). The CDR3 sequence is CSAQRAGLETQYF. The CDR3 DNA reads as TGCAGTGCTCAGCGGGCAGGGTTAGAGACCCAGTACTTC.